This entry lists 13 T cell receptor beta chains sequenced from one sample in a study of vaccination and CD4 T cells after COVID-19. Their target antigens are unknown. Treatment in this sample: roughly 11-day PBMC culture with coronavirus spike peptide pools or control peptides (ViraFEST assay). Sequencing of DNA taken from cultured CD4+ T cells relied on the Oncomine TCR Beta short-read assay. Via MiXCR, TCRdb re-called the PCR reads, giving one row per CDR3 protein. The sample carries about 2,700 distinct CDR3 sequences, around 28% recorded once. The specimen comprised CD4+ T cells from blood, cultured in vitro, sampled after SARS-CoV-2 vaccination. These receptor sequences come from a human donor who had recovered from COVID-19.

The chain is built from TRBV7-9 and TRBJ1-5, with TRBD1 identical over 8 bases. The CDR3 contains 14 residues. The germline CDR1 and CDR2 sequences are SEHNR and FQNEAQ (reference sequence). The V gene end was trimmed by 4 bases and the J gene end by 4 bases; junction bases not matched to a gene: 3. The CDR3 here is CASSSRTGNQPQHF. The CDR3 DNA is TGTGCCAGCAGCTCCCGGACAGGGAATCAGCCCCAGCATTTT.

By frequency in the sample, this clonotype is medium-sized. The rearrangement joins TRBV20-1 to TRBJ2-7, with 7 bases that match TRBD2. CDR1 is DFQATT, CDR2 SNEGSKA, per germline (reference sequence). The length of the CDR3 is 15 residues. V shed 6 bases and J 1 base; nucleotides not matched to a gene: 12. CDR3 in DNA: TGCAGTGCCCCAGGGCCACGGGGGGTTTCCTACGAGCAGTACTTC. Residues: CSAPGPRGVSYEQYF.

This clonotype is judged medium-sized. The gene calls are TRBV6-1 and TRBJ2-2, with D perhaps matching TRBD2 (5 bases). Germline values: CDR1 MNHNS, CDR2 SASEGT. The CDR3 has 13 amino acids. With 6 bases removed from V and 4 bases from J, the gap between germline ends came to 9 bases. As DNA, the CDR3 is TGTGCCAGCAGGAGGGAAGGCACCGGGGAGCTGTTTTTT. The encoded protein is CASRREGTGELFF.

The chain links TRBV9 to TRBJ2-5; 7 bases match TRBD2. J gave up 9 bases and V 3 bases, and 11 bases lay outside the gene matches. The germline gives CDR1 SGDLS, CDR2 YYNGEE. The CDR3 has 14 amino acids. In DNA form, the CDR3 reads TGTGCCAGCAGCGCCCCTGGGGGGGTTAGCGCCCAGTACTTC. As protein: CASSAPGGVSAQYF.

This clonotype occurred once. The chain combines TRBV10-1 with TRBJ1-2; D gene uncertain. The V gene lost 3 bases and the J gene lost 3 bases, with 8 bases spanning the gap. The length of the CDR3 is 13 residues. Per the germline V gene, CDR1 is WNHNN and CDR2 is SYGVQD (reference sequence). The CDR3 bases are TGCGCCAGCAGTGAAGGTTTCGACTATGGCTACACCTTC. As protein: CASSEGFDYGYTF.

The chain has TRBV29-1 and TRBJ1-2; D is undetermined. The CDR3 loop spans 16 amino acids. The V end was cut by 0 bases, the J end by 2 bases, with 16 bases between. CDR1 is SQVTM, CDR2 ANQGSEA, per germline. CDR3 coding DNA: TGCAGCGTTGAAGATACGATGGGGAGAAGAAACTATGGCTACACCTTC. Translated, it gives CSVEDTMGRRNYGYTF.

By its share, this clonotype is medium-sized. The chain uses TRBV20-1 and TRBJ1-2; D may be TRBD1 (5 bases). The germline V gene encodes CDR1 DFQATT and CDR2 SNEGSKA (reference sequence). V shed 6 bases and J shed 4 bases, with 15 bases lying between them. This CDR3 has 13 amino acids. CDR3 DNA sequence: TGCAGTGCCCCCGGGGCGGATCTCTATGGCTACACCTTC. It codes for CSAPGADLYGYTF.

This sequence joins TRBV7-2 and TRBJ1-1; D is perhaps TRBD1 (5 bases). Germline V gives CDR1 SGHTA, CDR2 FQGNSA. The CDR3 has 18 amino acids. Trimming pared 4 bases from V and 3 bases from J, leaving 24 bases between. This CDR3 is CASSSRGGAGSIDTEAFF. The CDR3 DNA follows: TGTGCCAGCAGCTCCCGGGGAGGGGCAGGGAGCATTGACACTGAAGCTTTCTTT.

By proportion, this clonotype is medium-sized. This chain's CDR3 is CSARIRGSSYEQYF. The CDR3 nucleotides are TGCAGTGCTAGGATCCGGGGAAGCTCCTACGAGCAGTACTTC. The chain employs TRBV20-1 and TRBJ2-7; tentative D call: TRBD2 (5 bases). Trimming pared 3 bases from V and 0 bases from J, leaving 12 bases between. There are 14 residues in the CDR3. Germline V gene data show CDR1 as DFQATT and CDR2 as SNEGSKA (reference sequence).

V is TRBV10-3 and J is TRBJ1-1; D remains ambiguous. The CDR3 contains 14 residues. Trimming removed 7 bases at V and 4 bases at J, with 16 bases between. Germline V gene lookup returns CDR1 ENHRY and CDR2 SYGVKD. The chain's CDR3 is CAINTSFVGTEAFF. CDR3 DNA: TGTGCCATCAACACCAGCTTTGTAGGCACTGAAGCTTTCTTT.

By frequency in the sample, this clonotype is medium-sized. The chain couples TRBV20-1 to TRBJ2-7; 8 bases agree with TRBD1. J gave up 1 base and V 3 bases, and 8 bases lay outside the gene matches. The germline V gene has CDR1 DFQATT and CDR2 SNEGSKA (reference sequence). This CDR3 has 15 amino acids. The CDR3 nucleotides are TGCAGTGCTAGTCCCGACAGGGGCTCATCCTACGAGCAGTACTTC. Amino acids: CSASPDRGSSYEQYF.

This clonotype was counted a single time. CDR3 region: CASSLEGGAYEQYF. CDR3 nucleotides: TGTGCCAGCAGTTTAGAAGGCGGGGCCTACGAGCAGTACTTC. This rearrangement joins TRBV25-1 to TRBJ2-7; tentative D call: TRBD2 (6 bases). The CDR3 is 14 residues long. Germline lookup yields CDR1 MGHDK and CDR2 SYGVNS. Trimming removed 5 bases at V and 2 bases at J, with 13 bases between.

This clonotype is medium-sized (0.01 to 0.1%) by share. This chain links TRBV6-5 with TRBJ2-7, with unresolved D. CDR1 is MNHEY and CDR2 is SVGAGI in the germline V gene. CDR3 length: 13 residues. V lost 4 bases, J lost 2 bases, and 9 bases lay in between. The CDR3 here is CASSLPGTYEQYF. The CDR3 nucleotides read TGTGCCAGCAGTTTGCCGGGTACCTACGAGCAGTACTTC.